Listed here are 21 T cell receptor beta chains from one sample, sequenced in a study of blood T cell repertoires in COVID-19. Only in-frame clones appear in the TCRdb table, and some are missing; sequencing was by immunoSEQ multiplex PCR. The sample has some 350,000 clones, around nine tenths seen once. The sequencing input was peripheral blood. These receptors all stem from a human donor in a cohort sampled during active COVID-19.

This clone was counted a single time. In DNA form, the CDR3 reads TGTGCCAGCAGCTTAATGGCGCTAGGGGGTGAGCAGTTCTTC. As protein: CASSLMALGGEQFF. The rearrangement uses TRBV7-3 and TRBJ2-1; tentative D call: TRBD1 (6 bases). Per the germline V gene, CDR1 is SGHTA and CDR2 is FQGTGA. The CDR3 consists of 14 residues. Trimming stripped 1 base from V and 9 bases from J, with 13 bases between. Looking up the rest from reference TRBV7-3 and TRBJ2-1 gives the full variable domain: GAGVSQTPSNKVTEKGKYVELRCDPISGHTALYWYRQSLGQGPEFLIYFQGTGAADDSGLPNDRFFAVRPEGSVSTLKIQRTERGDSAVYLCASSLMALGGEQFFGPGTRLTVL.

The chain couples TRBV7-9 to TRBJ1-1; D perhaps matches TRBD1 (6 bases). V shed 5 bases and J shed 1 base, with 17 bases lying between them. The CDR3 sequence is 16 residues long. Looked up from germline, CDR1 is SEHNR and CDR2 is FQNEAQ (reference sequence). CDR3: CASSPWEGVQNTEAFF. The CDR3 DNA follows: TGTGCCAGCAGCCCCTGGGAGGGGGTTCAGAACACTGAAGCTTTCTTT.

The gene calls are TRBV7-9 and TRBJ2-6, with D possibly matching TRBD1 (6 bases). V lost 5 bases, J lost 2 bases, and 19 bases lay in between. Germline V CDR1 and CDR2: SEHNR, FQNEAQ (reference sequence). CDR3 length: 18 residues. The CDR3 is CASSRRETGLAGANVLTF. The CDR3 bases are TGTGCCAGCAGCCGCAGGGAGACAGGCCTTGCTGGGGCCAACGTCCTGACTTTC.

The rearrangement uses TRBV5-4 and TRBJ2-2; D not resolved. Germline loops: CDR1 SGHNT, CDR2 YYREEE (reference sequence). The CDR3 totals 15 residues. The V end was cut by 0 bases, the J end by 1 base, with 7 bases between. The CDR3 region is CASSLGRRNTGELFF. The CDR3 nucleotides are TGTGCCAGCAGCTTGGGACGGAGGAACACCGGGGAGCTGTTTTTT.

The chain is built from TRBV5-1 and TRBJ2-5, with 7 bases aligning to TRBD2. The CDR3 is 15 residues long. Per the germline V gene, CDR1 is SGHRS and CDR2 is YFSETQ. V gave up 6 bases and J gave up 1 base; unmatched junction bases: 9. CDR3 coding DNA: TGCGCCAGCACCTCGGGAGGCGGGGTCCAAGAGACCCAGTACTTC. The encoded protein is CASTSGGGVQETQYF.

The chain has TRBV19 and TRBJ2-4; the D gene is possibly TRBD1 (6 bases). This CDR3 comprises 18 residues. V gave up 2 bases and J gave up 6 bases, with 23 bases separating them. Germline values: CDR1 LNHDA, CDR2 SQIVND (reference sequence). The CDR3 bases are TGTGCCAGTAGTATACTGGGGAGACAGAGGGACATGGGAAACATTCAGTACTTC. It translates to CASSILGRQRDMGNIQYF.

V and J are TRBV5-1 and TRBJ2-2; D is possibly TRBD1 (6 bases). There are 18 residues in the CDR3. V lost 3 bases and J lost 4, with 22 bases in between. Germline CDR1 is SGHRS and CDR2 is YFSETQ. CDR3 bases: TGCGCCAGCAGCTCAGAGGGGAGCAGGGGTGGACGCACCGGGGAGCTGTTTTTT. It yields the protein CASSSEGSRGGRTGELFF.

The genes are TRBV11-2 and TRBJ1-3; possible D gene TRBD1, 5 bases. V was trimmed by 4 bases and J by 6 bases, leaving 16 bases between them. The CDR3 length is 15 residues. The germline CDR1 and CDR2 sequences are SGHAT and FQNNGV. Written as DNA, the CDR3 is TGTGCCAGCAGCTCCATTCAGGGCGTTTCAAACACCATATATTTT. Protein product: CASSSIQGVSNTIYF. Drawing the rest from reference TRBV11-2 and TRBJ1-3, the complete variable domain is EAGVAQSPRYKIIEKRQSVAFWCNPISGHATLYWYQQILGQGPKLLIQFQNNGVVDDSQLPKDRFSAERLKGVDSTLKIQPAKLEDSAVYLCASSSIQGVSNTIYFGEGSWLTVV.

This clone was observed a handful of times. The chain links TRBV10-3 to TRBJ2-7; D may be TRBD2 (5 bases). Germline CDR1 ENHRY, CDR2 SYGVKD. Trimming shortened V by 1 base and J by 8 bases, and 18 bases separated the two germline ends. This CDR3 is 15 amino acids long. Here the CDR3 reads CAISEFTPLSGKQYF. CDR3 in DNA: TGTGCCATCAGTGAGTTCACCCCGCTCTCGGGAAAGCAGTACTTC.

This clone occurred a few times. The J gene is TRBJ1-1, the V gene TRBV29-1, with D possibly being TRBD1 (5 bases). The CDR3 contains 19 residues. CDR1 and CDR2 from the germline V gene are SQVTM and ANQGSEA. V was shortened by 5 bases and J by 4 bases, with 32 bases between the two germline ends. CDR3 amino acids: CSVLDEVPGGLSKSTEAFF. CDR3 DNA sequence: TGCAGCGTTCTGGACGAGGTTCCCGGGGGACTCTCGAAGAGCACTGAAGCTTTCTTT.

In nucleotides, the CDR3 is TGTGCCAGCAGTTGGAGGGGGCGCCCGTCAGATACGCAGTATTTT. The encoded protein is CASSWRGRPSDTQYF. The chain uses TRBV27 and TRBJ2-3; D may be TRBD1 (7 bases). The germline gives CDR1 MNHEY, CDR2 SMNVEV (reference sequence). V dropped 4 bases and J dropped 4 bases, with 15 bases sitting between them. CDR3 size: 15 residues.

The rearrangement links TRBV28 to TRBJ2-5; 9 nucleotides agree with TRBD2. From germline, CDR1 is MDHEN and CDR2 SYDVKM. The CDR3 is 15 residues long. Losses at the gene ends were 7 bases for V and 4 bases for J; bases not matched to a gene: 10. The CDR3 here is CASTLSGLALETQYF. For the CDR3, the DNA is TGTGCCAGCACCCTGTCGGGACTAGCATTAGAGACCCAGTACTTC.

The V and J genes are TRBV6-5 and TRBJ2-5; 11 bases map to TRBD2. The germline CDR1 and CDR2 sequences are MNHEY and SVGAGI. The trim removed 6 bases at V and 5 bases at J, leaving 5 bases unmatched. The CDR3 extends over 14 amino acids. The CDR3, as DNA: TGTGCCAGCAGGGCTAGCGGGGGGCGGGAGACCCAGTACTTC. Translated, it gives CASRASGGRETQYF.

This rearrangement joins TRBV24-1 to TRBJ2-7, with D possibly matching TRBD1 (5 bases). CDR1 is KGHDR and CDR2 is SFDVKD in the germline V gene. The length of the CDR3 is 16 residues. V was pared by 4 bases and J by 7 bases, with 22 bases between. The CDR3 loop is CATSDAQADRLEEQYF. The CDR3 DNA is TGTGCCACCAGTGACGCACAGGCAGACAGACTTGAGGAGCAGTACTTC.

This clone has a handful of counts. The V gene is TRBV6-1, the J gene TRBJ2-5; D may be TRBD1 (5 bases). The CDR3 has 15 residues. Germline CDR1 and CDR2: MNHNS and SASEGT. V was cut by 3 bases and J by 9 bases, with 20 bases left in between. This CDR3 reads CASSDRADSSLAQYF. In DNA form, the CDR3 reads TGTGCCAGCAGTGACAGAGCCGACAGTAGTTTGGCCCAGTACTTC.

The gene calls are TRBV9 and TRBJ2-3, with D maybe TRBD2 (6 bases). Trimming left V 4 bases short and J 2 bases short, with 11 bases between. Germline V gene sequence: CDR1 SGDLS, CDR2 YYNGEE. CDR3 length: 14 amino acids. CDR3 loop: CASSTRTITDTQYF. The CDR3 nucleotides are TGTGCCAGCAGCACTCGGACTATCACAGATACGCAGTATTTT. The full variable domain, rest sourced from reference TRBV9 and TRBJ2-3, is DSGVTQTPKHLITATGQRVTLRCSPRSGDLSVYWYQQSLDQGLQFLIQYYNGEERAKGNILERFSAQQFPDLHSELNLSSLELGDSALYFCASSTRTITDTQYFGPGTRLTVL.

The rearrangement uses TRBV3-1 (or the pseudogene TRBV3-2) and TRBJ2-3; perhaps TRBD1 as D (6 bases). The V end lost 0 bases, the J end lost 3 bases, and 13 bases lay between the germline ends. Looked up from germline, CDR1 is LGHDT and CDR2 is YNNKEL (reference sequence). The CDR3 runs to 16 residues. CDR3 DNA: TGTGCCAGCAGCCAAGAGGGGGCGGGTACTACAGATACGCAGTATTTT. This gives the protein CASSQEGAGTTDTQYF.

The chain is built from TRBV7-8 and TRBJ2-7; 9 positions match TRBD1. Trimming removed 3 bases from V and 4 bases from J; junction bases left unmatched: 10. Per germline, CDR1 SGHVS and CDR2 FQNEAQ. The CDR3 loop spans 16 amino acids. The CDR3, as DNA: TGTGCCAGCAGCTTTAGGACAGGGGTTGCGGGGTACGAGCAGTACTTC. Its protein product is CASSFRTGVAGYEQYF.

This chain joins TRBV6-5 and TRBJ2-5; 10 nucleotides align to TRBD2. The V and J ends lost 5 bases and 0 bases, in that order; junction bases with no gene match: 3. The CDR3 sequence is 15 residues long. Germline V CDR1 and CDR2: MNHEY, SVGAGI. DNA of the CDR3: TGTGCCAGCAGTAGTAGCGGGAGGTACCAAGAGACCCAGTACTTC. It encodes CASSSSGRYQETQYF.

J is TRBJ1-1 and V is TRBV5-1; 8 nucleotides align to TRBD1. The CDR3 is 13 amino acids. V was pared by 3 bases and J by 5 bases, with 3 bases of the junction left unmatched. CDR1 SGHRS and CDR2 YFSETQ come from the germline V gene. The CDR3 loop is CASSWGTGTEAFF. DNA of the CDR3: TGCGCCAGCAGCTGGGGGACAGGAACTGAAGCTTTCTTT.

The V gene is TRBV3-1 (or the pseudogene TRBV3-2), the J gene TRBJ1-3; possibly TRBD1 for D (6 bases). Germline CDR1 reads LGHDT; CDR2 reads YNNKEL (reference sequence). Trimming took off 4 bases at V and 0 bases at J, with 25 bases between the two ends. The CDR3 extends over 20 amino acids. The CDR3 here is CASSLYRIRGPLFSGNTIYF. DNA for the CDR3: TGTGCCAGCAGCCTTTATCGAATCAGGGGCCCGCTTTTCTCTGGAAACACCATATATTTT.